The next 8 T cell receptor beta chains were all read from a single sample in a study of T-cell reconstitution after alpha-beta-depleted transplantation in children. Library preparation (for TCRbeta) was performed with unique molecular identifiers. TCRdb ran MiXCR on the PCR reads and lists one entry per CDR3 protein. The sample contains about 300,000 distinct CDR3 sequences, 10% of which appear only once. Sequences were derived from PBMCs, sampled before TCRalphabeta/CD19-depleted stem cell transplant. These TCRs come from a boy younger than two with acute myeloid leukemia, due to receive a stem cell transplant.

This clonotype occurred many times. This chain links TRBV7-3 with TRBJ2-7; 13 bases agree with TRBD2. This CDR3 spans 15 amino acids. The germline V gene encodes CDR1 SGHTA and CDR2 FQGTGA. V dropped 6 bases and J dropped 3; count of bases not matched to a gene: 5. Here the CDR3 DNA reads TGTGCCAGCAGACGGGGACTAGCGGGGAGCTACGAGCAGTACTTC. Residues: CASRRGLAGSYEQYF.

V gene TRBV7-2 combines with J gene TRBJ2-5, with D possibly matching TRBD2 (6 bases). In germline, CDR1 is SGHTA, CDR2 FQGNSA. The CDR3 loop spans 14 amino acids. Trimming took off 2 bases at V and 5 bases at J, with 12 bases between the two ends. In DNA form, the CDR3 reads TGTGCCAGCAGCTTACTAGCGTTAGTGGAGACCCAGTACTTC. It specifies CASSLLALVETQYF.

This clonotype came up a few times. This chain links TRBV12-3 or TRBV12-4 with TRBJ2-1; D is unclear. With 3 bases removed from V and 0 bases from J, the gap between germline ends came to 18 bases. This CDR3 is 18 amino acids long. The CDR3 here is CASSFPTGPGGSYNEQFF. For the CDR3, the DNA is TGTGCCAGCAGTTTCCCGACCGGACCAGGTGGCTCCTACAATGAGCAGTTCTTC.

This clonotype showed up many times. The J gene is TRBJ2-2, the V gene TRBV7-9; TRBD1 might be the D (6 bases). Germline CDR1 reads SEHNR; CDR2 reads FQNEAQ (reference sequence). The CDR3 is 15 amino acids. Deletions cut 3 bases from V and 7 bases from J, with 15 bases between. The CDR3 loop is CASSFRDTRDGELFF. The DNA of the CDR3 is TGTGCCAGCAGCTTCCGGGACACCAGGGACGGGGAGCTGTTTTTT.

This clonotype rates as medium-sized. This chain links TRBV28 with TRBJ2-7; D remains ambiguous. This CDR3 region has 14 residues. Looked up from germline, CDR1 is MDHEN and CDR2 is SYDVKM. Trimming pared 5 bases from V and 4 bases from J, leaving 15 bases between. The CDR3 loop is CASSLPDERYEQYF. The DNA of the CDR3 is TGTGCCAGCAGTCTCCCGGACGAGAGGTACGAGCAGTACTTC.

V is TRBV20-1 and J is TRBJ2-1; 14 nucleotides line up with TRBD2. CDR3 length: 19 residues. CDR1 is DFQATT, CDR2 SNEGSKA, per germline (reference sequence). V was pared by 1 base and J by 1 base, with 9 bases of the junction left unmatched. CDR3 in DNA: TGCAGTGCTAGAGTAGGGAGACTAGCGGGGGGGGAGTCCTACAATGAGCAGTTCTTC. It translates to CSARVGRLAGGESYNEQFF.

This clonotype was found many times. The V and J genes are TRBV9 and TRBJ2-1; 7 positions agree with TRBD2. V gave up 4 bases and J gave up 9 bases; unmatched junction bases: 16. Germline V CDR1 and CDR2: SGDLS, YYNGEE. This CDR3 comprises 16 residues. The CDR3 DNA sequence: TGTGCCAGCAGCTTTCCGGGACTCGCGGGAGTTCGTGAGCAGTTCTTC. This gives the protein CASSFPGLAGVREQFF.

This clonotype was seen many times. The V call is TRBV28, the J call TRBJ2-1; D may be TRBD2 (6 bases). Germline lookup yields CDR1 MDHEN and CDR2 SYDVKM. V was shortened by 7 bases and J by 2 bases, with 9 bases between the two germline ends. The length of the CDR3 is 13 residues. The CDR3 sequence: CASNSGPYNEQFF. The CDR3 DNA reads as TGTGCCAGCAACAGCGGGCCCTACAATGAGCAGTTCTTC.